This T cell receptor beta chain was found in a study of shared clonotypes between healthy human individuals. Germline V gene data show CDR1 as SQVTM and CDR2 as ANQGSEA. This CDR3 contains 10 residues. Trimming removed 7 bases at V and 8 bases at J, with 9 bases between. Libraries were prepared by immunoSEQ multiplex PCR; TCRdb keeps only in-frame clonotypes and omits some of them. The sample has about 680,000 clones, just over 90% seen once. Naive CD8 cells lacked CD45RO and underwent positive selection for CCR7, leaving out terminally differentiated effector memory CD45RA+ cells. Only Caucasian adults living in Nashville, Tennessee served as donors. Study-wide results and caveats: Shared clonotypes across all four donors exceeded non-shared ones in generation probability.

Concerning this clone itself: Its antigen is still unknown.

The receptor was derived from a man aged 30 to 39 in good health. The sample comprised naive CD8+ T cells sorted from blood. The gene calls are TRBV29-1 and TRBJ2-1; D unresolved. For the CDR3, the DNA is TGCAGCGGGCAGCGCGATGAGCAGTTCTTC. It is translated as CSGQRDEQFF.